The source of this TCR beta chain is a study of blood T cell repertoires in COVID-19. Across the study: The analysed material was cDNA or gDNA that came from T cells, B-cell-depleted T cells, or PBMCs.

Measured with immunoSEQ multiplex PCR; TCRdb has only the in-frame clones, and not every one. This sample has hundreds of thousands of clones, with around four fifths found just once. The CDR3 consists of 12 residues. V was pared by 4 bases and J by 4 bases, with 6 bases between. Germline loops: CDR1 SGHDT, CDR2 YYEEEE. The specimen was peripheral blood. The source of this sequence is a woman older than 75 with active or convalescent COVID-19. V is TRBV5-6 and J is TRBJ1-5; no reliable D call. The CDR3 here is CASSRVNQPQHF. DNA of the CDR3: TGTGCCAGCAGCCGGGTTAATCAGCCCCAGCATTTT.